A single sample is the source of the 18 T cell receptor beta chains below, sequenced in a study of T cell clones after liver transplantation. Clones were sequenced by immunoSEQ multiplex PCR, and TCRdb holds only the in-frame ones, with some missing. The table has approximately 65,000 clones, more than 85% seen once; the top ten hold over 0.9%. The sample here was CD4+ T cells from blood, taken less than 27 months after liver transplant. These TCRs come from a human patient who received a liver transplant. Some T cells may originate from the graft donor.

Comments on this clone: The sample contains more than one DNA sequence encoding this CDR3. The rearrangement links TRBV18 to TRBJ2-3; 11 bases are shared with TRBD2. The CDR3 is 14 residues long. The V segment lost 4 bases and the J segment 3 bases; nucleotides outside the gene matches: 0. Germline lookup yields CDR1 KGHSH and CDR2 LQKENI. Here the CDR3 reads CASSRTSGTDTQYF. The CDR3 DNA reads as TGTGCCAGCTCACGGACTAGCGGGACAGATACGCAGTATTTT.

The rearrangement links TRBV7-8 to TRBJ2-7; the match to TRBD2 covers 12 bases. With 0 bases clipped from V and 4 bases from J, the junction kept 10 bases outside the gene matches. The length of the CDR3 is 18 residues. CDR1 and CDR2 (germline): SGHVS, FQNEAQ. CDR3 region: CASSLAGVGTSGWYEQYF. CDR3 bases: TGTGCCAGCAGCTTAGCGGGGGTAGGGACTAGCGGGTGGTACGAGCAGTACTTC.

The rearrangement links TRBV2 to TRBJ2-7, with D unclear. This CDR3 region has 13 residues. Per the germline V gene, CDR1 is SNHLY and CDR2 is FYNNEI. Trimming took off 5 bases at V and 9 bases at J, with 17 bases between the two ends. The CDR3 coding sequence is TGTGCCAGCAGTCCAGGACCCGAGCAGGCGCAGTACTTC. It is translated as CASSPGPEQAQYF.

The V call is TRBV9, the J call TRBJ2-3; 8 bases are shared with TRBD2. V dropped 0 bases and J dropped 2; count of bases not matched to a gene: 5. Per germline, CDR1 SGDLS and CDR2 YYNGEE. This CDR3 comprises 16 residues. The CDR3 sequence is CASSVVAGGATDTQYF. The CDR3 nucleotides read TGTGCCAGCAGCGTAGTGGCGGGAGGAGCCACAGATACGCAGTATTTT.

The chain joins TRBV9 to TRBJ2-3; no firm D call. The germline V and J ends were trimmed by 0 bases and 0 bases, with 8 bases remaining between them. The CDR3 consists of 15 residues. The germline gives CDR1 SGDLS, CDR2 YYNGEE. DNA for the CDR3: TGTGCCAGCAGCGTAGATCCGACTAGCACAGATACGCAGTATTTT. Amino acid sequence: CASSVDPTSTDTQYF.

This rearrangement joins TRBV18 to TRBJ1-5; TRBD1 is a possible D gene (5 bases). This CDR3 has 14 residues. V dropped 4 bases and J dropped 5 bases, with 12 bases sitting between them. Germline V gene sequence: CDR1 KGHSH, CDR2 LQKENI. The CDR3 DNA reads as TGTGCCAGCTCACTCGGGACGCAAGATCAGCCCCAGCATTTT. This encodes CASSLGTQDQPQHF.

The DNA of the CDR3 is TGTGCCAGCAGCCCCCTCGGGGTAGATACGCAGTATTTT. Translated: CASSPLGVDTQYF. This chain joins TRBV13 and TRBJ2-3; the D gene is possibly TRBD2 (5 bases). V dropped 5 bases and J dropped 5 bases, with 11 bases sitting between them. CDR3 length equals 13 residues. Germline lookup yields CDR1 PRHDT and CDR2 FYEKMQ (reference sequence).

The chain joins TRBV15 to TRBJ2-4; 9 nucleotides agree with TRBD1. J gave up 8 bases and V 2 bases, and 16 bases lay outside the gene matches. This CDR3 comprises 18 residues. From germline, CDR1 is LNHNV and CDR2 YYDKDF (reference sequence). CDR3 loop: CATSRPGVLRDRVDIQYF. The CDR3 DNA follows: TGTGCCACCAGCAGACCAGGCGTCCTCCGGGACAGGGTTGACATTCAGTACTTC. Supplemented by reference TRBV15 and TRBJ2-4, the full variable domain reads DAMVIQNPRYQVTQFGKPVTLSCSQTLNHNVMYWYQQKSSQAPKLLFHYYDKDFNNEADTPDNFQSRRPNTSFCFLDIRSPGLGDTAMYLCATSRPGVLRDRVDIQYFGAGTRLSVL.

V and J are TRBV7-2 and TRBJ2-7, with a weak D call TRBD1 (6 bases). The ends were cut back, 2 bases at V and 9 bases at J, with 14 bases in the middle. There are 13 residues in the CDR3. Germline lookup yields CDR1 SGHTA and CDR2 FQGNSA. The CDR3 nucleotides are TGTGCCAGCAGCTTACGAGGGCAGGGGTGGCAGTACTTC. As protein: CASSLRGQGWQYF.

The gene calls are TRBV5-4 and TRBJ2-1, with D uncertain. CDR1 and CDR2 from the germline V gene are SGHNT and YYREEE (reference sequence). The CDR3 consists of 15 residues. V lost 4 bases and J lost 0, with 11 bases in between. The CDR3 is CASSPAPSSYNEQFF. The CDR3 region has the DNA TGTGCCAGCAGCCCTGCACCGAGCTCCTACAATGAGCAGTTCTTC. Variable domain in full (rest from reference TRBV5-4 and TRBJ2-1): ETGVTQSPTHLIKTRGQQVTLRCSSQSGHNTVSWYQQALGQGPQFIFQYYREEENGRGNFPPRFSGLQFPNYSSELNVNALELDDSALYLCASSPAPSSYNEQFFGPGTRLTVL.

The V call is TRBV19, the J call TRBJ2-2, with D tentatively TRBD1 (6 bases). CDR1 is LNHDA and CDR2 is SQIVND in the germline V gene (reference sequence). Between the trimmed V and J ends, which lost 3 bases and 0 bases, there was a span of 17 bases. The CDR3 is made up of 18 amino acids. CDR3 sequence reads: CASSILQGPPTNTGELFF. The CDR3 coding sequence is TGTGCCAGTAGTATTTTGCAGGGGCCCCCTACGAACACCGGGGAGCTGTTTTTT.

This clone was counted once. This chain connects TRBV9 to TRBJ2-5, with D perhaps TRBD1 or TRBD2 (5 bases each). CDR1 and CDR2 (germline): SGDLS, YYNGEE. Trimming took 2 bases from V and 4 from J, leaving 18 bases between them. The CDR3 is 16 amino acids. CDR3: CASSVGPGLGGETQYF. The DNA for the CDR3 is TGTGCCAGCAGCGTGGGGCCGGGCTTAGGAGGAGAGACCCAGTACTTC.

The chain joins TRBV18 to TRBJ1-2; tentative D call: TRBD1 (5 bases). Trimming removed 5 bases at V and 1 base at J, with 8 bases between. The CDR3 loop spans 13 amino acids. Looked up from germline, CDR1 is KGHSH and CDR2 is LQKENI. The CDR3 sequence is CASSVDSNYGYTF. The DNA for the CDR3 is TGTGCCAGCTCAGTCGACAGTAACTATGGCTACACCTTC.

V is TRBV2 and J is TRBJ2-7, with 8 bases identical to TRBD1. Germline loops: CDR1 SNHLY, CDR2 FYNNEI. The CDR3 sequence is 16 residues long. Trimming took 3 bases from V and 6 from J; bases not matched to a gene: 13. The CDR3 DNA sequence: TGTGCCAGCAGTGACCCACCTGGACAGGGAGGTCTCGAGCAGTACTTC. This codes for CASSDPPGQGGLEQYF.

This chain links TRBV29-1 with TRBJ2-1; the match to TRBD2 covers 11 bases. The trim removed 7 bases at V and 8 bases at J, leaving 7 bases unmatched. This CDR3 comprises 13 residues. The germline gives CDR1 SQVTM, CDR2 ANQGSEA. The CDR3 DNA sequence: TGCAGCGCTTTAGCGGGAGGGGGAGATGAGCAGTTCTTC. Its translation is CSALAGGGDEQFF.

The CDR3 nucleotides read TGTGCCACCAGCATGCGTCCCGTCCCCTACGAGCAGTACTTC. Translating it yields CATSMRPVPYEQYF. The V call is TRBV15, the J call TRBJ2-7; D is uncertain. V was clipped by 4 bases and J by 2 bases, with 12 bases between them. The germline V gene has CDR1 LNHNV and CDR2 YYDKDF (reference sequence). The CDR3 is made up of 14 amino acids.

Worth noting for this clone: This specimen includes other DNA sequences encoding the same CDR3. The CDR3 region has the DNA TGTGCCAGCAGTGGTCACAATGAGCAGTTCTTC. Amino acid sequence: CASSGHNEQFF. This chain connects TRBV6-1 to TRBJ2-1; D uncertain. The V gene's germline CDR1 is MNHNS and CDR2 SASEGT. Trimming took off 4 bases at V and 5 bases at J, with 3 bases between the two ends. The CDR3 has 11 amino acids.

The chain couples TRBV11-2 to TRBJ2-3; D may correspond to TRBD1 or TRBD2 (5 bases each). Germline V gene data show CDR1 as SGHAT and CDR2 as FQNNGV. Trimming pared 1 base from V and 2 bases from J, leaving 22 bases between. This CDR3 is built from 19 residues. CDR3: CASSLVGSVGVWSTDTQYF. CDR3 nucleotides: TGTGCCAGCAGCTTAGTCGGGTCCGTGGGGGTGTGGTCCACAGATACGCAGTATTTT.